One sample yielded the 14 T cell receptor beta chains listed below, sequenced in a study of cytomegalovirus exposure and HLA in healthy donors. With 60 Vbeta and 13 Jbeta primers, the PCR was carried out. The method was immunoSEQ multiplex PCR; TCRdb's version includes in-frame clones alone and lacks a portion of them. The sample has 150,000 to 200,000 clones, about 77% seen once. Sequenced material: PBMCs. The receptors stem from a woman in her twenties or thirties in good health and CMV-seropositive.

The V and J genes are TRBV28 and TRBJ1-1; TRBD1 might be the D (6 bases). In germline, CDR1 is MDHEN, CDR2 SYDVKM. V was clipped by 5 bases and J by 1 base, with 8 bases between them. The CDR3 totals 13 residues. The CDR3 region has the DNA TGTGCCAGCAGTCGGGGACAGAACACTGAAGCTTTCTTT. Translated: CASSRGQNTEAFF.

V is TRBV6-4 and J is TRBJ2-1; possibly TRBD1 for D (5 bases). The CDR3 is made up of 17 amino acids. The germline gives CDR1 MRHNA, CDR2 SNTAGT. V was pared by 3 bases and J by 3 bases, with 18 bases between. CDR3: CASSETASLRNYNEQFF. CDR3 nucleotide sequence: TGTGCCAGCAGTGAGACAGCCTCACTACGTAACTACAATGAGCAGTTCTTC.

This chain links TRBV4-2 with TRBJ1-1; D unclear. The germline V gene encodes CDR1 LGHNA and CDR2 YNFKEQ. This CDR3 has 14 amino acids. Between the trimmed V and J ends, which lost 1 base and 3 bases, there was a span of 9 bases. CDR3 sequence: CASSQAGLDTEAFF. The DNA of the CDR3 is TGTGCCAGCAGCCAAGCAGGTTTGGACACTGAAGCTTTCTTT.

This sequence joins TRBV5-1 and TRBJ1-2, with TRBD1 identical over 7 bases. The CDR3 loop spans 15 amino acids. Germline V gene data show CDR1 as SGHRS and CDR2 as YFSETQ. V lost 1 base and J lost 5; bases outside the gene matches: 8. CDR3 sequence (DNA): TGCGCCAGCAGCTTGATCCCGGGACAGAGTTATGGCTACACCTTC. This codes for CASSLIPGQSYGYTF.

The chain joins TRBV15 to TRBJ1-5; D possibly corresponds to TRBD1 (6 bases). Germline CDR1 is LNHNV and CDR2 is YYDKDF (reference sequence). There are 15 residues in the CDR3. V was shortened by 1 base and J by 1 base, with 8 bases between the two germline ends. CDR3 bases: TGTGCCACCAGCAGAGCAGGGGCAAGCAATCAGCCCCAGCATTTT. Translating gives CATSRAGASNQPQHF.

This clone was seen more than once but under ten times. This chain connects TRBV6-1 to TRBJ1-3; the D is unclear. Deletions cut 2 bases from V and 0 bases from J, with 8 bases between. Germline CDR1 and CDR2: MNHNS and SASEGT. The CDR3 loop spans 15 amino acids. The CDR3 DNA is TGTGCCAGCAGTGAATACAGCCGCTCTGGAAACACCATATATTTT. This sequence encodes CASSEYSRSGNTIYF.

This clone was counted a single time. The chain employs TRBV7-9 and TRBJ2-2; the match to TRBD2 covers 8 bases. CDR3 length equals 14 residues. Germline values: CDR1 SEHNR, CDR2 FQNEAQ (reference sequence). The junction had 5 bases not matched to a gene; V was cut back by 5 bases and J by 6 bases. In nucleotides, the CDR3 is TGTGCCAGCAGCCCCGGGGGGGTCCCCGGGGAGCTGTTTTTT. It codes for CASSPGGVPGELFF.

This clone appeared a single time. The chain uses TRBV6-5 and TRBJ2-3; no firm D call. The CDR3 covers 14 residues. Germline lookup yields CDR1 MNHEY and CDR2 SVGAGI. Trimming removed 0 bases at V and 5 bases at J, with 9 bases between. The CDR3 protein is CASSYSFLLDTQYF. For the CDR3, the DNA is TGTGCCAGCAGTTACTCGTTCCTTTTAGATACGCAGTATTTT.

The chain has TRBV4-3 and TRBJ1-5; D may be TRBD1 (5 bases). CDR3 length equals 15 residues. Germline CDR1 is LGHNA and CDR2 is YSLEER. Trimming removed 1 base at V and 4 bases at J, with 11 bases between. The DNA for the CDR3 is TGCGCCAGCAGCCAAGGTTGGACAAGTAATCAGCCCCAGCATTTT. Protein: CASSQGWTSNQPQHF.

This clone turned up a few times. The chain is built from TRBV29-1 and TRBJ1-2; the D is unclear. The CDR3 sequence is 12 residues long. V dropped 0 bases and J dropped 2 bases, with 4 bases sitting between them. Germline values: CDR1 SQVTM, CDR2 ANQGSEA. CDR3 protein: CSVEETNYGYTF. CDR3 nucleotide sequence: TGCAGCGTTGAAGAGACAAACTATGGCTACACCTTC.

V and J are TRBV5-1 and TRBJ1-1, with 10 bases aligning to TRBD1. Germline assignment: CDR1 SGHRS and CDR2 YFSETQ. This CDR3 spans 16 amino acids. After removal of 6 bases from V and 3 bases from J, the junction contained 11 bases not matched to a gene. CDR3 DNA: TGCGCCAGCACCCAATCCTATGGGACAGGGGACACTGAAGCTTTCTTT. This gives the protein CASTQSYGTGDTEAFF.

CDR3 nucleotides: TGTGCCAGCAGTCCTCGCGGGGCAGTTAGAGACGAGCAGTACTTC. Protein product: CASSPRGAVRDEQYF. The V call is TRBV27, the J call TRBJ2-7; the D gene is possibly TRBD2 (6 bases). The CDR3 has 15 residues. The germline V and J ends were trimmed by 5 bases and 5 bases, with 19 bases remaining between them. Germline loops: CDR1 MNHEY, CDR2 SMNVEV (reference sequence).

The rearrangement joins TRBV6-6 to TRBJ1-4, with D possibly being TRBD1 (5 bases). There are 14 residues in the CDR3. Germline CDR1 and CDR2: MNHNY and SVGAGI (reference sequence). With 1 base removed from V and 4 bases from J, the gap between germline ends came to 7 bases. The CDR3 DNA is TGTGCCAGCAGTTACTGGGGCATTAATGAAAAACTGTTTTTT. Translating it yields CASSYWGINEKLFF.

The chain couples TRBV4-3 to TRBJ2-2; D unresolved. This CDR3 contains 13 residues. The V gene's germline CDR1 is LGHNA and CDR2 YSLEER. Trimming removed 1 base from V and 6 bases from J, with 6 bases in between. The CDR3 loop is CASSQVLPGELFF. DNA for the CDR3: TGCGCCAGCAGCCAAGTTCTCCCCGGGGAGCTGTTTTTT.